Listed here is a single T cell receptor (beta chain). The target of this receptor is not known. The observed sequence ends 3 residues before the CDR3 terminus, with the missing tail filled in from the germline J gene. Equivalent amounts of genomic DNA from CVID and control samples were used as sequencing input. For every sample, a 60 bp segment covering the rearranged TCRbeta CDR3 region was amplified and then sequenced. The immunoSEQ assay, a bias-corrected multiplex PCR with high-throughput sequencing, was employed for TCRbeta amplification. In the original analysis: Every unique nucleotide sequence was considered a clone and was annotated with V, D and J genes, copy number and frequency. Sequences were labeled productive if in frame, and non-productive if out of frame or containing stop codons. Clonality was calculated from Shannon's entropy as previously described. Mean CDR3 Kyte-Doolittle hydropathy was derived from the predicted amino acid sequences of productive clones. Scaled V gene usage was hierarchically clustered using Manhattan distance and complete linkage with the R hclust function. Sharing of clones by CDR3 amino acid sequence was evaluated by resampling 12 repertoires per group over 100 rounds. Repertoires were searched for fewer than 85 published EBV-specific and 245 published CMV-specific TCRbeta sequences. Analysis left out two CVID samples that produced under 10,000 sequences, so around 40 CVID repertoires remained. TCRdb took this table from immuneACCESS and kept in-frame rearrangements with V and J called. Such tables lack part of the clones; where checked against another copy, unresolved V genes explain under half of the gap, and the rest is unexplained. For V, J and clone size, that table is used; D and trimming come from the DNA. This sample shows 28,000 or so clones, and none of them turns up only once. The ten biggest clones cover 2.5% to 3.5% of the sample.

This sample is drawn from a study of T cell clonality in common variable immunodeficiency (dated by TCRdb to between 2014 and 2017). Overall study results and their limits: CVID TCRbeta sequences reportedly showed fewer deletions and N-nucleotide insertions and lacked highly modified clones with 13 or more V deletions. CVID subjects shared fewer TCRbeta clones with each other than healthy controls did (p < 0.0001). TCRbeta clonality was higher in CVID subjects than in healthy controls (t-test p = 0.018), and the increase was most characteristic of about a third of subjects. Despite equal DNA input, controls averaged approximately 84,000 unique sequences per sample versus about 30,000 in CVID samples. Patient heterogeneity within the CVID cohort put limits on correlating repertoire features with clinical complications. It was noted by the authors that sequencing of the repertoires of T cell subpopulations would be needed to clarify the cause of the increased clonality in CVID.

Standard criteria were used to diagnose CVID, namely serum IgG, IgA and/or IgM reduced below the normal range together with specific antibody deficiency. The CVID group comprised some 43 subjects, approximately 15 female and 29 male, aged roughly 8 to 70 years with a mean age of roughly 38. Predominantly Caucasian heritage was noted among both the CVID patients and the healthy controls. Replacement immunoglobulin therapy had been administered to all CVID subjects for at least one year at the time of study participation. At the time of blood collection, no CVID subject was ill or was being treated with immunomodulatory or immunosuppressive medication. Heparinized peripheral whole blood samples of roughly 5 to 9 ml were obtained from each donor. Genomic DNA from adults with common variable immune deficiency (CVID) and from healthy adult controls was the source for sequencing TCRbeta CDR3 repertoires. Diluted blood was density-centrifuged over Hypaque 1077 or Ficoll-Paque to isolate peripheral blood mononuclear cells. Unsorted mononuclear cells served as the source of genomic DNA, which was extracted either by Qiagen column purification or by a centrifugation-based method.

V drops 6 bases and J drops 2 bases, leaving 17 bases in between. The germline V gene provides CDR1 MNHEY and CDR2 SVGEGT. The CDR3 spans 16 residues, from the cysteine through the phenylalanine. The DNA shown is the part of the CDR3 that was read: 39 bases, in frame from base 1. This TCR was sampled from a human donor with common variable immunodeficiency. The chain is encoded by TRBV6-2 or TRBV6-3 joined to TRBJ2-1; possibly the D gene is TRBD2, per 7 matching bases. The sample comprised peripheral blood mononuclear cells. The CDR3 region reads CASRAHTRGPYNEQFF. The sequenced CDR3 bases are TGTGCCAGCAGAGCCCATACGCGGGGGCCCTACAATGAG.